This T cell receptor (beta chain) appears in the sequencing data of a study of blood T cells in healthy people across ages. Study results and limitations: While age rose, TCR beta diversity per million T cells dropped in a roughly linear way. It was the long-lived donors that had more naive CD4+ cells and higher diversity than aged donors.

A second PCR of about 7 to 12 cycles used a sample-barcoded 5' primer and a J-beta primer mix. A template-switch adaptor containing 12 random nucleotides labeled each cDNA molecule. Each CDR3 protein gets one entry after TCRdb re-called the 5' RACE reads with MiXCR. The table has hundreds of thousands of distinct CDR3 sequences, approximately 30% seen once. Between the trimmed V and J ends, which lost 6 bases and 4 bases, there was a span of 16 bases. CDR3 length: 14 residues. The donors, all healthy, were Caucasians living in Russia, aged roughly 6 to 95. This clonotype was counted many times. Antigen unknown.

What was sequenced was blood. The V call is TRBV12-3 or TRBV12-4, the J call TRBJ2-7, with a weak D call TRBD2 (6 bases). This TCR came from a woman older than 75 in good health. CDR3 region: CASSGGAERYEQYF. The DNA of the CDR3 is TGTGCCAGCAGCGGGGGTGCTGAGCGGTACGAGCAGTACTTC.